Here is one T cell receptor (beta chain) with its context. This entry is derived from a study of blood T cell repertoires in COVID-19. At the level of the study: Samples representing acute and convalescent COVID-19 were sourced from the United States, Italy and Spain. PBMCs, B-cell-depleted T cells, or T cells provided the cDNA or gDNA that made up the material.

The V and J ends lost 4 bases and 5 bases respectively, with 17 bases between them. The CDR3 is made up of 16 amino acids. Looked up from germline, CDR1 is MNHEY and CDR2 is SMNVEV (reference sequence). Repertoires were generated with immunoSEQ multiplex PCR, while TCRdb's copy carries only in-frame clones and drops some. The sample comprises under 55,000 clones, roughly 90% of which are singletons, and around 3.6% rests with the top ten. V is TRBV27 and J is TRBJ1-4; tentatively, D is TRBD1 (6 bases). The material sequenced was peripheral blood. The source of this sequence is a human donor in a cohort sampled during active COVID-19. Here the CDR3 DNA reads TGTGCCAGCAGTTCTGCTCCGGGGGGCGGGAATGAAAAACTGTTTTTT. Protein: CASSSAPGGGNEKLFF.